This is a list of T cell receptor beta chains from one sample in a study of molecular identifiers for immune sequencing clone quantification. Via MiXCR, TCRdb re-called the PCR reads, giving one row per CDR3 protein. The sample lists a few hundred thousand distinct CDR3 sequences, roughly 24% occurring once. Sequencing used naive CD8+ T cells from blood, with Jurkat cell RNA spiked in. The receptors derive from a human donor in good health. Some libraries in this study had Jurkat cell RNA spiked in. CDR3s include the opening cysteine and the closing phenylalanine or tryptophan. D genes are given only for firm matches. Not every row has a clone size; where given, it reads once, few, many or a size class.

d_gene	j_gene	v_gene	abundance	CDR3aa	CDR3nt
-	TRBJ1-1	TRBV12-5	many	CASGIGTEAFF	TGTGCTAGTGGGATCGGTACTGAAGCTTTCTTT
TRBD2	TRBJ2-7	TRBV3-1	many	CASSQPSGRPHEQYF	TGTGCCAGCAGCCAACCTAGCGGGAGGCCCCACGAGCAGTACTTC
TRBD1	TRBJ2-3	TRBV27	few	CASSLSWDSLTDTQYF	TGTGCCAGCAGTTTATCCTGGGACAGTCTCACAGATACGCAGTATTTT
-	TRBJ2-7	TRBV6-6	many	CASSYGGGINEQYF	TGTGCCAGCAGTTACGGCGGGGGCATCAACGAGCAGTACTTC
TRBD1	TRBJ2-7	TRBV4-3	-	CASSQGTGGYYEQYF	TGCGCCAGCAGCCAAGGAACAGGGGGCTACTACGAGCAGTACTTC
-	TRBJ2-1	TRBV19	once	CASSYASLSYNEQFF	TGTGCCAGTAGTTACGCCAGCCTCTCCTACAATGAGCAGTTCTTC
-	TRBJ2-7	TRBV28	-	CASSPTGTTASHEQYF	TGTGCCAGCAGCCCCACGGGGACGACCGCCTCACACGAGCAGTACTTC
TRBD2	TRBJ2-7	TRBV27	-	CASSLGRGGLYEQYF	TGTGCCAGCAGTTTGGGGCGGGGGGGCCTCTACGAGCAGTACTTC
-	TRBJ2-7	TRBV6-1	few	CASSGQGISEYF	TGTGCCAGCAGTGGGCAGGGGATCTCGGAGTACTTC
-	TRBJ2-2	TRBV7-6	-	CASSPGFSMAGELFF	TGTGCCAGCTCCCCCGGGTTTTCTATGGCCGGGGAGCTGTTTTTT
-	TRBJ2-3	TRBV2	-	CARAALGGASLMWDAQYF	TGTGCCCGCGCTGCCTTAGGAGGGGCCTCTCTGATGTGGGATGCGCAGTATTTT
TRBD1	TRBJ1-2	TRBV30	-	CAWSVGTGYGYTF	TGTGCCTGGAGTGTCGGGACAGGCTATGGCTACACCTTC
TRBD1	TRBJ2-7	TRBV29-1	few	CSVATGTGLAYEQYF	TGCAGCGTGGCCACCGGGACAGGTCTTGCCTACGAGCAGTACTTC
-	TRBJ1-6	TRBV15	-	CATSREKDYNSPLHF	TGTGCCACCAGCAGGGAAAAGGACTATAATTCACCCCTCCACTTT
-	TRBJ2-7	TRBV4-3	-	CASSPLLFGGGHEQYF	TGCGCCAGCAGCCCCCTGCTTTTCGGAGGGGGCCACGAGCAGTACTTC
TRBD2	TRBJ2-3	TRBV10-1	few	CASSERGGMNTQYF	TGCGCCAGCAGTGAGCGGGGGGGCATGAATACGCAGTATTTT
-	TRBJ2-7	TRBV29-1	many	CSAGGISSYEQYF	TGCAGCGCCGGAGGGATTAGCTCCTACGAGCAGTACTTC
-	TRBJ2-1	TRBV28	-	CATGDFEQFF	TGTGCCACAGGGGACTTTGAGCAGTTCTTC
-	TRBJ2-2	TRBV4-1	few	CASSQEGAGTGELFF	TGCGCCAGCAGCCAAGAGGGCGCCGGTACCGGGGAGCTGTTTTTT
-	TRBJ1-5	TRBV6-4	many	CASSDSEQDPNSNQPQHF	TGTGCCAGCAGTGACTCTGAACAGGACCCTAATAGCAATCAGCCCCAGCATTTT
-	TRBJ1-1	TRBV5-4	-	CASSLRANPAFF	TGTGCCAGCAGCTTGAGGGCCAACCCGGCTTTCTTT
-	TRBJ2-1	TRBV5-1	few	CASSFSGSGDEQFF	TGCGCCAGCAGCTTCAGTGGGTCCGGGGATGAGCAGTTCTTC
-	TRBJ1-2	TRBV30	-	CAWGRGAYGYTF	TGTGCCTGGGGGAGAGGAGCCTATGGCTACACCTTC
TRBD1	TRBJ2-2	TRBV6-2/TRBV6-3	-	CAGSYSSLEDRGRILAGELFF	TGTGCCGGCAGTTACTCGAGTCTTGAGGACAGGGGGCGCATTTTGGCCGGGGAGCTGTTTTTT
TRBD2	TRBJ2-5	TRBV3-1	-	CASSQLTSGAQETQYF	TGTGCCAGCAGCCAACTGACTAGCGGGGCACAAGAGACCCAGTACTTC
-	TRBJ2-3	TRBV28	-	CASSNLGQNGFENTDTQYF	TGTGCCAGCAGCAATCTCGGACAGAATGGATTTGAGAACACAGATACGCAGTATTTT
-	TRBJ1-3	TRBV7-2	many	CASSPDSTLSGNTIYF	TGTGCCAGCAGCCCGGACTCAACCCTCTCTGGAAACACCATATATTTT
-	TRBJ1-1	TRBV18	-	CASSPLDSMNTEAFF	TGTGCCAGCTCACCACTGGATTCCATGAACACTGAAGCTTTCTTT
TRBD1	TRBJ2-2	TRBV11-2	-	CASSRDRWNTGELFF	TGTGCCAGCAGCAGGGACAGATGGAACACCGGGGAGCTGTTTTTT
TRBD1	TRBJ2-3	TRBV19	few	CASSVWEGTAGNTQYF	TGTGCCAGTAGTGTATGGGAAGGGACAGCCGGAAATACGCAGTATTTT
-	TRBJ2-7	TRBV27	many	CASTRDGSGYEQYF	TGTGCCAGCACCCGGGACGGTTCGGGCTACGAGCAGTACTTC
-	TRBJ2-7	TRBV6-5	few	CASSYMGAGLGGEQYF	TGTGCCAGCAGTTATATGGGGGCAGGCCTGGGGGGCGAGCAGTACTTC
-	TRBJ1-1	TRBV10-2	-	CATLDRMNTEAFF	TGCGCCACCCTGGACAGAATGAACACTGAAGCTTTCTTT
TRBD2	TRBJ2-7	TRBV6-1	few	CASSEYTGGSYEQYF	TGTGCCAGCAGTGAATATACGGGAGGTTCCTACGAGCAGTACTTC
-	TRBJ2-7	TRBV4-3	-	CASSQDVGDEQYF	TGCGCCAGCAGCCAAGATGTAGGGGACGAGCAGTACTTC
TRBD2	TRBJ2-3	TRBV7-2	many	CASSLRVLAGGAADTQYF	TGTGCCAGCAGCTTAAGGGTTCTAGCGGGGGGGGCGGCAGATACGCAGTATTTT
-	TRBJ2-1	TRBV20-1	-	CSARAELPTVPNEQFF	TGCAGTGCTAGAGCGGAATTACCAACAGTCCCAAATGAGCAGTTCTTC
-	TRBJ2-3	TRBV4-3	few	CASSLGEGVDTQYF	TGCGCCAGCAGTCTCGGGGAAGGTGTAGATACGCAGTATTTT
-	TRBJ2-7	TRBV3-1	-	CASSQDGVYPGHEQYF	TGTGCCAGCAGCCAAGATGGGGTCTATCCGGGCCACGAGCAGTACTTC
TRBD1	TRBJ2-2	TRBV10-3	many	CAISDGTGHTGELFF	TGTGCCATCAGTGATGGGACAGGGCACACCGGGGAGCTGTTTTTT
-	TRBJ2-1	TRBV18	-	CASSPTGRDYSYNEQFF	TGTGCCAGCTCGCCGACGGGACGGGATTACTCCTACAATGAGCAGTTCTTC
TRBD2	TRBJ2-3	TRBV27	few	CASSLYGLAGSTDTQYF	TGTGCCAGCAGCCTCTATGGACTAGCGGGGAGCACAGATACGCAGTATTTT
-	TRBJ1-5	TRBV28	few	CASSLEGQIPSNQPQHF	TGTGCCAGCAGTTTAGAAGGACAGATCCCTAGCAATCAGCCCCAGCATTTT
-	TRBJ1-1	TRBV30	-	CAWSIWQWYEAFF	TGTGCCTGGAGTATTTGGCAGTGGTATGAAGCTTTCTTT
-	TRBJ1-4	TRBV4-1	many	CASSRGTGDEKLFF	TGCGCCAGCAGCCGGGGGACGGGCGATGAAAAACTGTTTTTT
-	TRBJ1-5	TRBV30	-	CAWSVGISNQPQHF	TGTGCCTGGAGTGTAGGTATTAGCAATCAGCCCCAGCATTTT
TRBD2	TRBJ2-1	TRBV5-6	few	CASSLAVGGVYNEQFF	TGTGCCAGCAGCTTGGCCGTGGGGGGGGTTTACAATGAGCAGTTCTTC
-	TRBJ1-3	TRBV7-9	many	CASSLGLISGNTIYF	TGTGCCAGCAGCTTAGGACTGATCTCTGGAAACACCATATATTTT